Below are 24 T cell receptor beta chains sequenced from a single sample in a study of T cell changes during pregnancy in multiple sclerosis. The protocol was immunoSEQ multiplex PCR, while the TCRdb copy is restricted to in-frame clones and leaves out a portion. The data hold roughly 56,000 clones, with approximately 88% observed a single time. The sequencing here drew on peripheral blood, taken in the first trimester of pregnancy. Every receptor here comes from a female donor with multiple sclerosis, enrolled in a pregnancy study.

The gene calls are TRBV4-1 and TRBJ2-1; TRBD2 matches 11 bases. V lost 4 bases to trimming and J lost 6 bases; unmatched junction nucleotides: 8. This CDR3 has 16 amino acids. Germline values: CDR1 MGHRA, CDR2 YSYEKL. The CDR3: CASSPQGSGRANEQFF. The CDR3 DNA reads TGCGCCAGCAGCCCCCAGGGTAGCGGGAGGGCCAATGAGCAGTTCTTC.

The chain links TRBV7-3 to TRBJ2-5, with 9 bases lining up with TRBD2. V was clipped by 4 bases and J by 8 bases; unmatched bases: 5. The germline CDR1 and CDR2 sequences are SGHTA and FQGTGA. The CDR3 spans 13 residues. The CDR3 region is CASSSLAGNTQYF. The CDR3 DNA reads as TGTGCCAGCAGCTCTCTAGCGGGAAACACCCAGTACTTC. Looking up the rest from reference TRBV7-3 and TRBJ2-5 gives the full variable domain: GAGVSQTPSNKVTEKGKYVELRCDPISGHTALYWYRQSLGQGPEFLIYFQGTGAADDSGLPNDRFFAVRPEGSVSTLKIQRTERGDSAVYLCASSSLAGNTQYFGPGTRLLVL.

V and J are TRBV5-1 and TRBJ1-1, with 8 bases identical to TRBD1. CDR3 size: 16 residues. Trimming took 4 bases from V and 0 from J; bases not matched to a gene: 8. The germline CDR1 and CDR2 sequences are SGHRS and YFSETQ. CDR3 in amino acids: CASSLGQADMNTEAFF. The CDR3, as DNA: TGCGCCAGCAGCCTGGGACAGGCTGACATGAACACTGAAGCTTTCTTT. Combining the CDR3 with reference TRBV5-1 and TRBJ1-1 gives the whole variable domain KAGVTQTPRYLIKTRGQQVTLSCSPISGHRSVSWYQQTPGQGLQFLFEYFSETQRNKGNFPGRFSGRQFSNSRSEMNVSTLELGDSALYLCASSLGQADMNTEAFFGQGTRLTVV.

V and J are TRBV9 and TRBJ2-1; 9 positions agree with TRBD2. V lost 0 bases and J lost 6; bases outside the gene matches: 7. Germline V gene sequence: CDR1 SGDLS, CDR2 YYNGEE. The length of the CDR3 is 16 residues. CDR3 bases: TGTGCCAGCAGCGTAGGGGGAGCGGGAGGTAGCAATGAGCAGTTCTTC. It is translated as CASSVGGAGGSNEQFF.

V gene TRBV7-6 combines with J gene TRBJ2-2; 14 bases are shared with TRBD2. CDR3 length: 17 amino acids. V was pared by 2 bases and J by 6 bases, with 5 bases of the junction left unmatched. The germline CDR1 and CDR2 sequences are SGHVS and FNYEAQ. The DNA of the CDR3 is TGTGCCAGCAGCTTACTCGGGACTAGCGGGAGTCCCGGGGAGCTGTTTTTT. The encoded protein is CASSLLGTSGSPGELFF.

The genes are TRBV1 and TRBJ1-2; the table's D call, TRBD1, has no DNA check behind it. TRBV1 counts as a pseudogene. This CDR3 is built from 16 residues. The CDR3: CTSSSKSRGFNYGYTF. Written as DNA, the CDR3 is TGCACCAGCAGCTCAAAATCCAGGGGGTTTAACTATGGCTACACCTTC.

The rearrangement links TRBV5-4 to TRBJ1-1; D perhaps matches TRBD1 (5 bases). The germline V gene has CDR1 SGHNT and CDR2 YYREEE (reference sequence). V lost 2 bases and J 2 bases, leaving 10 bases between the germline ends. This CDR3 is 14 amino acids long. The CDR3 loop is CASSFGQGNTEAFF. The DNA of the CDR3 is TGTGCCAGCAGCTTCGGGCAGGGAAACACTGAAGCTTTCTTT.

The chain has TRBV27 and TRBJ2-2; TRBD2 matches at 8 bases. V lost 3 bases and J lost 7; bases outside the gene matches: 10. Germline CDR1 MNHEY, CDR2 SMNVEV (reference sequence). CDR3 length: 16 residues. CDR3 in DNA: TGTGCCAGCAGTTTTTGGGCGGGAGGACATCACGGGGAGCTGTTTTTT. Its protein is CASSFWAGGHHGELFF.

V gene TRBV2 combines with J gene TRBJ2-1; the D gene is possibly TRBD2 (7 bases). Trimming cost V 7 bases and J 3 bases, with 19 bases left between them. CDR3 size: 16 residues. Germline CDR1 is SNHLY and CDR2 is FYNNEI. The CDR3: CASIGGLSPNYNEQFF. CDR3 nucleotides: TGTGCCAGCATCGGGGGGCTCTCCCCTAACTACAATGAGCAGTTCTTC.

The rearrangement uses TRBV9 and TRBJ2-5; 7 bases are a match to TRBD2. The junction had 5 bases not matched to a gene; V was cut back by 3 bases and J by 3 bases. In germline, CDR1 is SGDLS, CDR2 YYNGEE. CDR3 length equals 14 residues. CDR3 DNA sequence: TGTGCCAGCAGCGCCCGACTAGCAGAAGAGACCCAGTACTTC. Translating gives CASSARLAEETQYF. Filled out from reference TRBV9 and TRBJ2-5, the complete variable domain reads DSGVTQTPKHLITATGQRVTLRCSPRSGDLSVYWYQQSLDQGLQFLIQYYNGEERAKGNILERFSAQQFPDLHSELNLSSLELGDSALYFCASSARLAEETQYFGPGTRLLVL.

The chain carries TRBV29-1 and TRBJ2-6; D is unclear. The ends were cut back, 4 bases at V and 2 bases at J, with 6 bases in the middle. CDR1 is SQVTM and CDR2 is ANQGSEA in the germline V gene. This CDR3 is built from 13 residues. CDR3 amino acids: CSVGLAGANVLTF. The CDR3 nucleotides read TGCAGCGTTGGTCTTGCTGGGGCCAACGTCCTGACTTTC.

The chain joins TRBV5-1 to TRBJ2-3; 10 bases agree with TRBD2. The V segment lost 2 bases and the J segment 2 bases; nucleotides outside the gene matches: 5. Germline CDR1 and CDR2: SGHRS and YFSETQ. The CDR3 has 16 residues. CDR3 region: CASSFLAGEATDTQYF. The DNA of the CDR3 is TGCGCCAGCAGCTTTCTAGCGGGAGAGGCCACAGATACGCAGTATTTT.

J is TRBJ2-3 and V is TRBV6-5; tentative D call: TRBD1 (6 bases). The CDR3 is 15 amino acids. Trimming pared 6 bases from V and 0 bases from J, leaving 13 bases between. Germline V gene data show CDR1 as MNHEY and CDR2 as SVGAGI. The CDR3 DNA reads as TGTGCCAGCAGCCGACAGGTTTTGAGCACAGATACGCAGTATTTT. As protein: CASSRQVLSTDTQYF.

This chain joins TRBV5-1 and TRBJ2-1; 10 bases agree with TRBD2. The CDR3 covers 15 residues. Per the germline V gene, CDR1 is SGHRS and CDR2 is YFSETQ. V gave up 6 bases and J gave up 9 bases; unmatched junction bases: 12. CDR3: CASTRQREGGGEQFF. CDR3 DNA: TGCGCCAGCACCAGACAGCGGGAGGGTGGCGGTGAGCAGTTCTTC.

This clone was observed a few times. The V gene is TRBV18, the J gene TRBJ1-1, with 7 bases aligning to TRBD1. Losses at the gene ends were 1 base for V and 2 bases for J; bases not matched to a gene: 1. The CDR3 runs to 14 residues. Germline CDR1 is KGHSH and CDR2 is LQKENI. CDR3 in DNA: TGTGCCAGCTCACCACAGGGGGCAAACACTGAAGCTTTCTTT. Translating gives CASSPQGANTEAFF.

The sample holds one count of this clone. The chain joins TRBV19 to TRBJ1-5; 10 positions agree with TRBD1. The trim removed 6 bases at V and 6 bases at J, leaving 8 bases unmatched. Germline V gives CDR1 LNHDA, CDR2 SQIVND (reference sequence). This CDR3 spans 15 amino acids. The CDR3 DNA reads as TGTGCCAGTAGCCTGACAGGGGGCGAGGTTCAGCCCCAGCATTTT. It codes for CASSLTGGEVQPQHF.

The rearrangement joins TRBV6-1 to TRBJ2-7, with 10 positions matching TRBD1. CDR3 length: 15 residues. V lost 8 bases, J lost 6 bases, and 13 bases stayed unmatched. The germline CDR1 and CDR2 sequences are MNHNS and SASEGT. The CDR3 loop reads CASLQAAGTGAEQYF. CDR3 DNA sequence: TGTGCCAGCCTCCAAGCCGCCGGGACAGGGGCCGAGCAGTACTTC.

The chain has TRBV5-1 and TRBJ2-1; 9 bases are shared with TRBD2. CDR1 is SGHRS, CDR2 YFSETQ, per germline. The CDR3 has 15 residues. J gave up 3 bases and V 0 bases, and 1 base lay outside the gene matches. CDR3 nucleotide sequence: TGCGCCAGCAGCTTGGGACTAGCGGACTACAATGAGCAGTTCTTC. Its protein product is CASSLGLADYNEQFF.

V is TRBV27 and J is TRBJ1-4, with TRBD1 matching over 7 bases. Looked up from germline, CDR1 is MNHEY and CDR2 is SMNVEV (reference sequence). The CDR3 sequence is 15 residues long. V dropped 5 bases and J dropped 4; count of bases not matched to a gene: 7. CDR3 sequence reads: CASSGRTGLNEKLFF. The DNA for the CDR3 is TGTGCCAGCAGTGGTAGGACAGGACTTAATGAAAAACTGTTTTTT.

V usage is TRBV9 and J usage is TRBJ1-1; 8 bases align to TRBD1. The CDR3 spans 14 residues. Per germline, CDR1 SGDLS and CDR2 YYNGEE. The ends lost 7 bases at V and 4 bases at J; junction bases unmatched: 9. The CDR3 DNA follows: TGTGCCAGCGGGCAACAGGGGGGCGGCACTGAAGCTTTCTTT. Protein sequence: CASGQQGGGTEAFF. Combining the CDR3 with reference TRBV9 and TRBJ1-1 gives the whole variable domain DSGVTQTPKHLITATGQRVTLRCSPRSGDLSVYWYQQSLDQGLQFLIQYYNGEERAKGNILERFSAQQFPDLHSELNLSSLELGDSALYFCASGQQGGGTEAFFGQGTRLTVV.

In this sample, this clone turned up once. The chain couples TRBV10-1 to TRBJ2-3; 9 positions match TRBD2. This CDR3 comprises 15 residues. V lost 2 bases and J lost 5; bases outside the gene matches: 5. In germline, CDR1 is WNHNN, CDR2 SYGVQD (reference sequence). The CDR3 DNA is TGCGCCAGCAGTGAGGGATCTAGCGGGAAAGATACGCAGTATTTT. Protein sequence: CASSEGSSGKDTQYF.

This clone was seen once. V and J are TRBV5-1 and TRBJ1-3; TRBD1 agrees at 7 bases. The CDR3 sequence is 17 residues long. CDR1 is SGHRS and CDR2 is YFSETQ in the germline V gene. V lost 0 bases, J lost 0 bases, and 6 bases stayed unmatched. The CDR3 sequence: CASSLAKAGGSGNTIYF. The DNA of the CDR3 is TGCGCCAGCAGCTTGGCCAAGGCAGGGGGCTCTGGAAACACCATATATTTT.

This clone was observed once. This chain connects TRBV30 to TRBJ2-3; D is perhaps TRBD2 (5 bases). With 4 bases removed from V and 0 bases from J, the gap between germline ends came to 17 bases. The CDR3 consists of 16 residues. Germline V gene sequence: CDR1 GTSNPN, CDR2 SVGIG (reference sequence). The CDR3 DNA follows: TGTGCCTGGACTAAACACCTGGGCGGGAGCACAGATACGCAGTATTTT. This sequence encodes CAWTKHLGGSTDTQYF.

The genes are TRBV9 and TRBJ2-3; 7 positions agree with TRBD2. Germline V gene lookup returns CDR1 SGDLS and CDR2 YYNGEE. Trimming cost V 5 bases and J 0 bases; bases outside gene matches: 3. The CDR3 is made up of 14 amino acids. The DNA of the CDR3 is TGTGCCAGCAGTCTTAGCGGGAGCACAGATACGCAGTATTTT. Its translation is CASSLSGSTDTQYF.